One and the same sample provided the 29 T cell receptor beta chains below, sequenced in a study of blood T cell repertoires in COVID-19. The repertoire was sequenced with immunoSEQ multiplex PCR; TCRdb's copy has only in-frame clones and lacks some. The repertoire holds approximately 200,000 clones, with roughly 94% as singletons. Input material: peripheral blood. The receptors were gathered from a man aged 30-40 years with COVID-19, enrolled during active disease.

The chain has TRBV4-1 and TRBJ1-2, with 7 bases fitting TRBD1. With 4 bases clipped from V and 4 bases from J, the junction kept 12 bases outside the gene matches. The CDR3 spans 16 residues. The germline V gene encodes CDR1 MGHRA and CDR2 YSYEKL. The CDR3 is CASSPNWDSRTYGYTF. CDR3 coding DNA: TGCGCCAGCAGCCCTAATTGGGACAGTCGAACCTATGGCTACACCTTC.

The chain uses TRBV27 and TRBJ1-6, with D unclear. The V end lost 5 bases, the J end lost 6 bases, and 11 bases lay between the germline ends. Germline V CDR1 and CDR2: MNHEY, SMNVEV (reference sequence). This CDR3 has 14 residues. Written as DNA, the CDR3 is TGTGCCAGCAGTCAACGCGCGGGTAATTCACCCCTCCACTTT. It codes for CASSQRAGNSPLHF.

The V and J genes are TRBV30 and TRBJ1-2; 9 bases align to TRBD1. This CDR3 comprises 12 residues. Germline V lookup: CDR1 GTSNPN, CDR2 SVGIG (reference sequence). Trimming at V came to 5 bases and at J to 2 bases, leaving 0 bases not matched to a gene. The CDR3 sequence: CAWGTGNYGYTF. CDR3 nucleotides: TGTGCCTGGGGGACAGGGAACTATGGCTACACCTTC.

The V gene is TRBV19, the J gene TRBJ2-5; D may be TRBD2 (7 bases). CDR1 is LNHDA and CDR2 is SQIVND in the germline V gene (reference sequence). The CDR3 is 13 amino acids. The V end lost 5 bases, the J end lost 3 bases, and 10 bases lay between the germline ends. DNA for the CDR3: TGTGCCAGTAGTCCGGGGGGCAAAGAGACCCAGTACTTC. Amino acids: CASSPGGKETQYF. The full variable domain, rest sourced from reference TRBV19 and TRBJ2-5, is DGGITQSPKYLFRKEGQNVTLSCEQNLNHDAMYWYRQDPGQGLRLIYYSQIVNDFQKGDIAEGYSVSREKKESFPLTVTSAQKNPTAFYLCASSPGGKETQYFGPGTRLLVL.

The CDR3 nucleotides are TGTGCCAGCAGTCCAGCAGGGGGCGCAGGTGGCTACACCTTC. Translated: CASSPAGGAGGYTF. This rearrangement joins TRBV6-5 to TRBJ1-2, with TRBD1 matching 8 bases. Germline CDR1 MNHEY, CDR2 SVGAGI. The CDR3 contains 14 residues. V dropped 5 bases and J dropped 7; count of bases not matched to a gene: 9.

The chain links TRBV5-4 to TRBJ2-3; 8 bases are a match to TRBD2. Germline lookup yields CDR1 SGHNT and CDR2 YYREEE (reference sequence). V lost 3 bases to trimming and J lost 3 bases; unmatched junction nucleotides: 9. This CDR3 is built from 16 residues. The CDR3 nucleotides read TGTGCCAGCAGCTCCTTAGCGGGGTTGGGGACAGATACGCAGTATTTT. It translates to CASSSLAGLGTDTQYF.

This clone has just one count. The J gene is TRBJ1-2, the V gene TRBV2, with D perhaps matching TRBD1 (5 bases). V was pared by 3 bases and J by 8 bases, with 19 bases between. Germline-derived CDR1 and CDR2 are SNHLY and FYNNEI. The CDR3 is 15 amino acids. CDR3 amino acids: CASSDVRAVIGGYTF. In nucleotides, the CDR3 is TGTGCCAGCAGTGACGTCAGGGCGGTCATCGGGGGCTACACCTTC.

This clone was recorded only once. The chain is built from TRBV5-4 and TRBJ1-1; a possible D gene is TRBD1 (5 bases). CDR3 length: 16 amino acids. The V gene lost 4 bases and the J gene lost 1 base, with 17 bases spanning the gap. Germline V gene data show CDR1 as SGHNT and CDR2 as YYREEE (reference sequence). As DNA, the CDR3 is TGTGCCAGCAGCCCCTGGGGCGGGGCCCGGAACACTGAAGCTTTCTTT. This codes for CASSPWGGARNTEAFF. The full variable domain, in which reference TRBV5-4 and TRBJ1-1 provide the parts outside the CDR3, is ETGVTQSPTHLIKTRGQQVTLRCSSQSGHNTVSWYQQALGQGPQFIFQYYREEENGRGNFPPRFSGLQFPNYSSELNVNALELDDSALYLCASSPWGGARNTEAFFGQGTRLTVV.

This clone was detected only once. The V call is TRBV5-4, the J call TRBJ2-1, with D uncertain. The CDR3 covers 14 residues. V was cut by 4 bases and J by 6 bases, with 14 bases left in between. The germline CDR1 and CDR2 sequences are SGHNT and YYREEE (reference sequence). CDR3 bases: TGTGCCAGCAGCCCCGGCTTGCGGAGCAATGAGCAGTTCTTC. This translates into CASSPGLRSNEQFF.

The chain uses TRBV5-1 and TRBJ1-1; TRBD1 agrees at 8 bases. Germline V gene data show CDR1 as SGHRS and CDR2 as YFSETQ. The CDR3 spans 12 residues. The V and J ends lost 2 bases and 11 bases, in that order; junction bases with no gene match: 5. The CDR3 bases are TGCGCCAGCAGCTTCCAGGGGGCTGGGGCTTTCTTT. The encoded protein is CASSFQGAGAFF. Together with reference TRBV5-1 and TRBJ1-1, the CDR3 gives the full variable domain: KAGVTQTPRYLIKTRGQQVTLSCSPISGHRSVSWYQQTPGQGLQFLFEYFSETQRNKGNFPGRFSGRQFSNSRSEMNVSTLELGDSALYLCASSFQGAGAFFGQGTRLTVV.

This clone occurred a few times. This sequence joins TRBV5-4 and TRBJ2-7; D remains unclear. CDR1 and CDR2 from the germline V gene are SGHNT and YYREEE (reference sequence). Trimming removed 2 bases at V and 2 bases at J, with 8 bases between. This CDR3 has 13 amino acids. The CDR3 DNA reads as TGTGCCAGCAGCTTATCAGGAACCTACGAGCAGTACTTC. This sequence encodes CASSLSGTYEQYF.

Notes on this clone: The sample has other DNA sequences that encode this CDR3 too. The chain has TRBV5-1 and TRBJ2-3, with D possibly being TRBD1 (5 bases). The CDR3 has 15 residues. Germline V gene lookup returns CDR1 SGHRS and CDR2 YFSETQ. Trimming took 0 bases from V and 3 from J, leaving 11 bases between them. This CDR3 reads CASSLAGQGTDTQYF. The CDR3 DNA reads TGCGCCAGCAGCTTGGCCGGGCAGGGTACAGATACGCAGTATTTT.

The V call is TRBV6-5, the J call TRBJ1-6, with D perhaps matching TRBD1 (6 bases). V gave up 2 bases and J gave up 12 bases, with 14 bases separating them. From germline, CDR1 is MNHEY and CDR2 SVGAGI. The CDR3 runs to 14 residues. The CDR3: CASSYRVQGVPLHF. As DNA, the CDR3 is TGTGCCAGCAGTTACCGAGTACAGGGAGTACCCCTCCACTTT.

The gene calls are TRBV10-3 and TRBJ2-1, with 7 bases aligning to TRBD1. With V trimmed by 10 bases and J by 5 bases, 5 bases remained unmatched. Germline loops: CDR1 ENHRY, CDR2 SYGVKD. The CDR3 covers 12 residues. DNA of the CDR3: TGTGCCACCGGACAGGCCAACAATGAGCAGTTCTTC. Amino acids: CATGQANNEQFF.

This sequence joins TRBV7-9 and TRBJ1-5, with D possibly matching TRBD1 (6 bases). V gave up 10 bases and J gave up 3 bases, with 13 bases separating them. The CDR3 has 13 residues. CDR1 SEHNR and CDR2 FQNEAQ come from the germline V gene (reference sequence). In nucleotides, the CDR3 is TGTGCCACCTCGGGGGGCCTCAATCAGCCCCAGCATTTT. Residues: CATSGGLNQPQHF.

The table lists this clone with a count of one. The V call is TRBV7-2, the J call TRBJ2-3; 10 nucleotides line up with TRBD2. Per the germline V gene, CDR1 is SGHTA and CDR2 is FQGNSA. This CDR3 is built from 16 residues. The V segment lost 3 bases and the J segment 5 bases; nucleotides outside the gene matches: 8. The CDR3 loop reads CASSFPQRGGIDTQYF. The CDR3 DNA reads TGTGCCAGCAGCTTCCCCCAGCGGGGGGGCATAGATACGCAGTATTTT.

The CDR3 spells CASSEGQGAREQYF. The CDR3 DNA reads as TGTGCCAGCAGTGAGGGACAGGGGGCACGGGAGCAGTACTTC. The chain employs TRBV2 and TRBJ2-7, with 12 positions matching TRBD1. Unmatched junction bases numbered 4, after V lost 3 bases and J lost 7 bases. Per germline, CDR1 SNHLY and CDR2 FYNNEI. This CDR3 has 14 residues. Full variable domain (remainder filled in from reference TRBV2 and TRBJ2-7): EPEVTQTPSHQVTQMGQEVILRCVPISNHLYFYWYRQILGQKVEFLVSFYNNEISEKSEIFDDQFSVERPDGSNFTLKIRSTKLEDSAMYFCASSEGQGAREQYFGPGTRLTVT.

This clone appeared a single time. The chain joins TRBV5-4 to TRBJ2-2; the match to TRBD2 covers 7 bases. The CDR3 runs 17 residues. Germline lookup yields CDR1 SGHNT and CDR2 YYREEE (reference sequence). Trimming removed 0 bases from V and 3 bases from J; junction bases left unmatched: 8. The CDR3 loop reads CASSLESGVMDTGELFF. The CDR3, as DNA: TGTGCCAGCAGCTTGGAGAGCGGGGTAATGGACACCGGGGAGCTGTTTTTT.

The rearrangement uses TRBV2 and TRBJ1-4; a possible D gene is TRBD1 (5 bases). The CDR3 extends over 14 amino acids. The V end was cut by 6 bases, the J end by 6 bases, with 14 bases between. Germline CDR1 reads SNHLY; CDR2 reads FYNNEI. The CDR3 loop reads CASRARGVYEKLFF. The CDR3 DNA sequence: TGTGCCAGCAGGGCCCGGGGGGTGTATGAAAAACTGTTTTTT.

The CDR3 DNA is TGTGCCAGCAGCTCAACCGGGACAGGGGGCGACGGCTACACCTTC. Protein sequence: CASSSTGTGGDGYTF. This chain joins TRBV7-2 and TRBJ1-2; TRBD1 aligns across 12 bases. Germline CDR1 SGHTA, CDR2 FQGNSA. V was pared by 4 bases and J by 8 bases, with 8 bases of the junction left unmatched. The CDR3 is 15 residues long.

The rearrangement uses TRBV19 and TRBJ1-2; TRBD1 might be the D (6 bases). Germline V gene lookup returns CDR1 LNHDA and CDR2 SQIVND (reference sequence). This CDR3 comprises 15 residues. Trimming took 3 bases from V and 4 from J, leaving 15 bases between them. In DNA form, the CDR3 reads TGTGCCAGTAGTATTTTCGGCGCAGGGGCCTATGGCTACACCTTC. It translates to CASSIFGAGAYGYTF.

The chain employs TRBV2 and TRBJ1-2; the D gene is possibly TRBD1 (5 bases). The germline V and J ends were trimmed by 9 bases and 3 bases, with 14 bases remaining between them. Germline loops: CDR1 SNHLY, CDR2 FYNNEI. This CDR3 comprises 13 residues. The CDR3 DNA is TGTGCCAGTGGGACGGGGGACTACTATGGCTACACCTTC. It codes for CASGTGDYYGYTF. The variable domain in full, with the rest retrieved from reference TRBV2 and TRBJ1-2, is EPEVTQTPSHQVTQMGQEVILRCVPISNHLYFYWYRQILGQKVEFLVSFYNNEISEKSEIFDDQFSVERPDGSNFTLKIRSTKLEDSAMYFCASGTGDYYGYTFGSGTRLTVV.

V is TRBV7-9 and J is TRBJ2-7, with 9 bases fitting TRBD1. Germline CDR1 is SEHNR and CDR2 is FQNEAQ (reference sequence). The length of the CDR3 is 15 residues. Germline trimming cut 5 bases from V and 2 bases from J; bases unmatched to any gene: 7. This CDR3 is CASSDDRGGTYEQYF. In nucleotides, the CDR3 is TGTGCCAGCAGCGACGACAGGGGGGGAACCTACGAGCAGTACTTC.

The table lists this clone with a count of one. This rearrangement joins TRBV2 to TRBJ2-1; TRBD1 agrees at 8 bases. With V trimmed by 1 base and J by 9 bases, 8 bases remained unmatched. Germline V lookup: CDR1 SNHLY, CDR2 FYNNEI. The CDR3 covers 15 residues. The CDR3 sequence is CASSEEGQGWAEQFF. CDR3 in DNA: TGTGCCAGCAGTGAAGAAGGACAGGGTTGGGCTGAGCAGTTCTTC.

The V gene is TRBV18, the J gene TRBJ1-5; 7 nucleotides align to TRBD1. Looked up from germline, CDR1 is KGHSH and CDR2 is LQKENI. This CDR3 contains 14 residues. Trimming took 6 bases from V and 6 from J; bases not matched to a gene: 8. The CDR3 loop reads CASSEGGEGQPQHF. The CDR3 DNA reads as TGTGCCAGCTCTGAAGGGGGCGAGGGTCAGCCCCAGCATTTT.

The chain has TRBV6-4 and TRBJ1-2, with 10 positions matching TRBD1. Germline V gene data show CDR1 as MRHNA and CDR2 as SNTAGT. The CDR3 loop spans 15 amino acids. Unmatched junction bases numbered 4, after V lost 0 bases and J lost 6 bases. The CDR3 nucleotides read TGTGCCAGCAGTGACTCGGGACAGGGGTCTGATGGCTACACCTTC. Its translation is CASSDSGQGSDGYTF.

This clone has just a few counts. The rearrangement uses TRBV6-5 and TRBJ1-2; possible D gene TRBD1, 6 bases. V lost 2 bases to trimming and J lost 4 bases, with 17 bases between them. CDR3 length: 16 amino acids. Germline CDR1 MNHEY, CDR2 SVGAGI. The chain's CDR3 is CASSYRPPGGSYGYTF. Written as DNA, the CDR3 is TGTGCCAGCAGTTACAGGCCCCCGGGGGGCAGCTATGGCTACACCTTC.

This chain connects TRBV25-1 to TRBJ1-1; possibly TRBD1 for D (5 bases). Trimming left V 5 bases short and J 7 bases short, with 17 bases between. CDR1 is MGHDK and CDR2 is SYGVNS in the germline V gene. The CDR3 extends over 14 amino acids. The DNA for the CDR3 is TGTGCCAGCAGTCCGCCTCAGGGAAGCTTTGAAGCTTTCTTT. Its translation: CASSPPQGSFEAFF. Together with reference TRBV25-1 and TRBJ1-1, the CDR3 gives the full variable domain: EADIYQTPRYLVIGTGKKITLECSQTMGHDKMYWYQQDPGMELHLIHYSYGVNSTEKGDLSSESTVSRIRTEHFPLTLESARPSHTSQYLCASSPPQGSFEAFFGQGTRLTVV.

The chain joins TRBV5-1 to TRBJ1-2, with 9 positions matching TRBD1. Germline loops: CDR1 SGHRS, CDR2 YFSETQ. J was trimmed by 8 bases and V by 2 bases; bases with no gene match: 13. This CDR3 has 16 residues. The CDR3, as DNA: TGCGCCAGCAGCTTCTTACCGGGGGACAGGGAGCGCGGCTACACCTTC. It specifies CASSFLPGDRERGYTF.